A selection of T cell receptor beta chains follows, all from one sample in a study of CD4+ T cells in melanoma. TCRdb's copy holds only in-frame clones and misses some; the assay was immunoSEQ multiplex PCR. The repertoire includes about 140,000 clones, around 90% of them detected once, and over 1.5% sits in the top ten. Receptor source: a human donor with melanoma. CDR3s include the opening cysteine and the closing phenylalanine or tryptophan. The D gene is left open where the match is weak. Rows give clone size only sometimes, using once, few, many, or a class for an expanded clone.

J: TRBJ2-1; size: NA; D: TRBD1; V: TRBV2; DNA: TGTGCCAGCAGTCCTGACAGGGGAAGTTACAATGAGCAGTTCTTC; CDR3: CASSPDRGSYNEQFF
J: TRBJ2-1; size: NA; D: NA; V: TRBV5-1; DNA: TGCGCCAGCTGCAGCGGAGATCCCTACAATGAGCAGTTCTTC; CDR3: CASCSGDPYNEQFF
J: TRBJ1-2; size: NA; D: NA; V: TRBV19; DNA: TGTGCCAGTAGTAACCCCGGCCAAGCTAACTATGGCTACACCTTC; CDR3: CASSNPGQANYGYTF
J: TRBJ2-5; size: NA; D: NA; V: TRBV18; DNA: TGTGCCAGCTCACCGCCTAGCGCGGAGACCCAGTACTTC; CDR3: CASSPPSAETQYF
J: TRBJ1-2; size: NA; D: NA; V: TRBV2; DNA: TGTGCCAGCAGTGATCGACAGCGAGCTAACTATGGCTACACCTTC; CDR3: CASSDRQRANYGYTF
J: TRBJ2-7; size: NA; D: NA; V: TRBV2; DNA: TGTGCCAGCAGTGTAACTGGCACGTTGGCCGAGCAGTACTTC; CDR3: CASSVTGTLAEQYF
J: TRBJ2-1; size: NA; D: TRBD2; V: TRBV6-6; DNA: TGTGCCAGCAGGGGACTAGCGGGGGTCAACAATGAGCAGTTCTTC; CDR3: CASRGLAGVNNEQFF
J: TRBJ2-7; size: NA; D: NA; V: TRBV11-3; DNA: TGTGCCAGCAGCCGCAGGGTGGCGGGGTCTTCTCTTTTAGACGAGCAGTACTTC; CDR3: CASSRRVAGSSLLDEQYF
J: TRBJ2-2; size: NA; D: NA; V: TRBV5-1; DNA: TGCGCCAGCAGTTATTACGCGAACACCGGGGAGCTGTTTTTT; CDR3: CASSYYANTGELFF
J: TRBJ1-1; size: NA; D: NA; V: TRBV11-2; DNA: TGTGCCAGCAGCTCCCCCCGGTCGCCTGAAGCTTTCTTT; CDR3: CASSSPRSPEAFF
J: TRBJ1-1; size: NA; D: NA; V: TRBV20-1; DNA: TGCAGTGCCGTTACGCGCACTGAAGCTTTCTTT; CDR3: CSAVTRTEAFF
J: TRBJ1-4; size: NA; D: TRBD1; V: TRBV30; DNA: TGTGCCTGGAAGACAGGGATTGCAACTAATGAAAAACTGTTTTTT; CDR3: CAWKTGIATNEKLFF
J: TRBJ1-2; size: NA; D: TRBD1; V: TRBV25-1; DNA: TGTGCCAGCAAGGACAGGGTCTCGGATGGCTACACCTTC; CDR3: CASKDRVSDGYTF
J: TRBJ1-4; size: NA; D: NA; V: TRBV9; DNA: TGTGCCAGCAGCGTAAGGGGCAGGGCGAATGAAAAACTGTTTTTT; CDR3: CASSVRGRANEKLFF
J: TRBJ2-2; size: NA; D: NA; V: TRBV7-9; DNA: TGTGCCAGCAGCTCGAGGGACGGAGCGAACACCGGGGAGCTGTTTTTT; CDR3: CASSSRDGANTGELFF
J: TRBJ1-2; size: NA; D: NA; V: TRBV6-5; DNA: TGTGCCAGCAGTCCGGGACAAGCTAACTATGGCTACACCTTC; CDR3: CASSPGQANYGYTF
J: TRBJ1-2; size: NA; D: NA; V: TRBV12-5; DNA: TGTGCTAGTGGTTTGGTAGCCCGAGGGGTGGGGGCCGGGTTCTATGGCTACACCTTC; CDR3: CASGLVARGVGAGFYGYTF
J: TRBJ2-3; size: NA; D: NA; V: TRBV29-1; DNA: TGCAGCGTTGAAGGTACCGGGGCCAACACAGATACGCAGTATTTT; CDR3: CSVEGTGANTDTQYF
J: TRBJ2-5; size: few; D: NA; V: TRBV7-9; DNA: TGTGCCAGCAGCTCCTGGGCGGGGACCCAGTACTTC; CDR3: CASSSWAGTQYF
J: TRBJ1-2; size: NA; D: NA; V: TRBV5-4; DNA: TGTGCCAGCAGCTCCCGGAGGACTGTTAACTATGGCTACACCTTC; CDR3: CASSSRRTVNYGYTF
J: TRBJ1-2; size: NA; D: TRBD1; V: TRBV29-1; DNA: TGCAGCGTTGGGGGGGACAGGGTGGATGGCTACACCTTC; CDR3: CSVGGDRVDGYTF
J: TRBJ2-5; size: NA; D: NA; V: TRBV11-3; DNA: TGTGCCAGCAGCTTAACCGGGACGGTCCAAGAGACCCAGTACTTC; CDR3: CASSLTGTVQETQYF
J: TRBJ2-7; size: once; D: NA; V: TRBV30; DNA: TGTGCCTGGAGTCCACAGGCCACCTACGAGCAGTACTTC; CDR3: CAWSPQATYEQYF
J: TRBJ1-1; size: NA; D: NA; V: TRBV19; DNA: TGTGCCAGTAGTATTTGGGGGAGGACTGAAGCTTTCTTT; CDR3: CASSIWGRTEAFF
J: TRBJ2-7; size: NA; D: NA; V: TRBV5-1; DNA: TGCGCCAGCAGCCTGAGCGGAGGGGGCCTAATAATGGGGGTTGGAGAGCAGTACTTC; CDR3: CASSLSGGGLIMGVGEQYF
J: TRBJ2-3; size: few; D: NA; V: TRBV5-8; DNA: TGTGCCAGCAGCTTGGACAGGGCCACAGATACGCAGTATTTT; CDR3: CASSLDRATDTQYF
J: TRBJ2-1; size: NA; D: TRBD2; V: TRBV4-1; DNA: TGCGCCAGCAGCCAAGACCCTTTTTCGGGACTAGCGGGGGTAAACAATGAGCAGTTCTTC; CDR3: CASSQDPFSGLAGVNNEQFF
J: TRBJ2-1; size: NA; D: TRBD2; V: TRBV5-1; DNA: TGCGCCAGCAGCTTACTAGCGGGGGTGAGCAATGAGCAGTTCTTC; CDR3: CASSLLAGVSNEQFF
J: TRBJ2-4; size: NA; D: NA; V: TRBV15; DNA: TGTGCCACCAGCGAAAATTTAGCCAAAAACATTCAGTACTTC; CDR3: CATSENLAKNIQYF
J: TRBJ2-3; size: NA; D: TRBD2; V: TRBV2; DNA: TGTGCCAGCAGTCCAACTAGCGGGGCCGCGGGTACGCAGTATTTT; CDR3: CASSPTSGAAGTQYF
J: TRBJ2-3; size: NA; D: TRBD2; V: TRBV19; DNA: TGTGCCAGTAGTATGAGTAGCTTGGCGGGGGGGCCGAATACGCAGTATTTT; CDR3: CASSMSSLAGGPNTQYF
J: TRBJ1-1; size: NA; D: NA; V: TRBV5-1; DNA: TGCGCCAGCACCCCAAGTCAAGGGAACACTGAAGCTTTCTTT; CDR3: CASTPSQGNTEAFF
J: TRBJ1-2; size: NA; D: TRBD1; V: TRBV30; DNA: TGTGCCTGGAGTGAGCTGGGACAGGGCTATGGCTACACCTTC; CDR3: CAWSELGQGYGYTF
J: TRBJ1-1; size: NA; D: NA; V: TRBV10-2; DNA: TGCGCCAGCAGTCCGGGGAACACTGAAGCTTTCTTT; CDR3: CASSPGNTEAFF
J: TRBJ2-1; size: NA; D: TRBD2; V: TRBV5-1; DNA: TGCGCCAGCAGCTTGGGGTCGGGGGGGAGCGATGAGCAGTTCTTC; CDR3: CASSLGSGGSDEQFF
J: TRBJ2-1; size: NA; D: NA; V: TRBV5-6; DNA: TGTGCCAGCAGCTCGCTGACCCGGTACTCCCCGAATGAGCAGTTCTTC; CDR3: CASSSLTRYSPNEQFF